The rows below give T cell receptor beta chains drawn from one sample of a study of T-cell reconstitution after alpha-beta-depleted transplantation in children. A single record per CDR3 protein comes from TCRdb applying MiXCR to the PCR reads. The data contain around 400,000 distinct CDR3 sequences, around 21% of them singletons. The sequencing used PBMCs from the stem cell graft donor, collected from the stem cell graft. The receptors stem from a human donor who donated a stem cell graft to a child with acute myeloid leukemia. Both conserved end residues are part of each CDR3. A D gene is named only where the DNA matches it firmly. For some rows the clone size is stated as once, few or many, or as a class when expanded; others skip it.

CDR3 DNA	CDR3 protein	D gene	V gene	clone size	J gene
TGTGCCAGCAGCCAAGGTCGGGGACAGGGTGGAGACATTCAGTACTTC	CASSQGRGQGGDIQYF	TRBD1	TRBV4-2	NA	TRBJ2-4
TGTGCCAGCAGTTTTGGGGACAGGCGCACTAACTATGGCTACACCTTC	CASSFGDRRTNYGYTF	TRBD1	TRBV12-3/TRBV12-4	few	TRBJ1-2
TGTGCCAGCAGCCAAGATGTCTATGAGCAGTTCTTC	CASSQDVYEQFF	NA	TRBV3-1	few	TRBJ2-1
TGTGCCAGCAGGCGAAGGACTAGCGGACACAATGAGCAGTTCTTC	CASRRRTSGHNEQFF	TRBD2	TRBV28	few	TRBJ2-1
TGTGCCAGCAGCTTCCGACAGGGATTAGATACGCAGTATTTT	CASSFRQGLDTQYF	TRBD1	TRBV11-2	few	TRBJ2-3
TGTGCCAGCAGCCCGGGACAGGAAAACAATGAGCAGTTCTTC	CASSPGQENNEQFF	TRBD1	TRBV6-4	few	TRBJ2-1
TGTGCCAGCAGCGTTTCGCAGGGGGCGGTTGAGCAGTTCTTC	CASSVSQGAVEQFF	TRBD1	TRBV9	many	TRBJ2-1
TGTGCCAGCAGCCCGTCGGACGACGGTAATTCACCCCTCCACTTT	CASSPSDDGNSPLHF	NA	TRBV6-1	few	TRBJ1-6
TGTGCCACCAGTGACCAGGGACAGGGAAACTATGGCTACACCTTC	CATSDQGQGNYGYTF	TRBD1	TRBV24-1	NA	TRBJ1-2
TGCAGTGCTAGAGCGCTAGCGGGGGGAACCTACGAGCAGTACTTC	CSARALAGGTYEQYF	TRBD2	TRBV20-1	few	TRBJ2-7
TGTGCCAGCAGTTTAGGCCCAGGGTCTGAAGCTTTCTTT	CASSLGPGSEAFF	NA	TRBV12-3/TRBV12-4	few	TRBJ1-1
TGCAGTGCTAGAAGCGAGCGGGAGGGCCTTTATACGCAGTATTTT	CSARSEREGLYTQYF	TRBD2	TRBV20-1	NA	TRBJ2-3
TGCGCCAGCAGCTTAGGTAGTCCAGATACGCAGTATTTT	CASSLGSPDTQYF	NA	TRBV5-1	NA	TRBJ2-3
TGTGCCAGCAGTTACTCGGGTCTAAACTCTGGGGCCAACGTCCTGACTTTC	CASSYSGLNSGANVLTF	NA	TRBV6-5	NA	TRBJ2-6
TGTGCCAGCAGTGATAGCGGCCCCACAGATACGCAGTATTTT	CASSDSGPTDTQYF	NA	TRBV25-1	few	TRBJ2-3
TGTGCCAGCAGCTTAGCGGGGAGCGCCTCCGACTACGAGCAGTACTTC	CASSLAGSASDYEQYF	NA	TRBV7-9	NA	TRBJ2-7
TGTGCCAGCAGCTGGACGCCAAATAGCAATCAGCCCCAGCATTTT	CASSWTPNSNQPQHF	NA	TRBV5-6	NA	TRBJ1-5
TGTGCCAGCATCCTAGAGGGGGCAGGGTCCGGGGAGCTGTTTTTT	CASILEGAGSGELFF	TRBD1	TRBV7-2	NA	TRBJ2-2
TGCGCCAGCAGCACACAGGGGGCGAGGGCCACTGAAGCTTTCTTT	CASSTQGARATEAFF	TRBD1	TRBV5-1	few	TRBJ1-1
TGTGCCACCAGCAGAGATGCGAACACTGAAGCTTTCTTT	CATSRDANTEAFF	NA	TRBV15	NA	TRBJ1-1
TGTGCCAGCAGCTTCGGGACGATAGATCCCCTCCACTTT	CASSFGTIDPLHF	NA	TRBV7-8	NA	TRBJ1-6
TGTGCCATTAGACTACCAGGAGAGAATGAGCAGTTCTTC	CAIRLPGENEQFF	NA	TRBV10-3	NA	TRBJ2-1
TGTGCCAGCAGCTTGGGCTCCTGGCAGTTCTTC	CASSLGSWQFF	NA	TRBV5-6	NA	TRBJ2-1
TGCAGTGCTAGTGGGGGCCAAAATGGCTACACCTTC	CSASGGQNGYTF	NA	TRBV20-1	many	TRBJ1-2
TGTGCCACCAGCAGCAGAAACGAGCAGTACTTC	CATSSRNEQYF	NA	TRBV15	few	TRBJ2-7
TGTGCCACCAGCAAAGGACTAGCGGGAGGAGATACGCAGTATTTT	CATSKGLAGGDTQYF	TRBD2	TRBV15	few	TRBJ2-3
TGTGCCAGCAGCTTAGTGGGGCTACGGGAAGGTGAGCAGTTCTTC	CASSLVGLREGEQFF	NA	TRBV7-2	NA	TRBJ2-1
TGCAGTGCTAGGGGACTAGCGCGTCAAGAGACCCAGTACTTC	CSARGLARQETQYF	TRBD2	TRBV20-1	few	TRBJ2-5
TGTGCCATCAGTGAGCAGGGAGAGGGGGAGACCCAGTACTTC	CAISEQGEGETQYF	NA	TRBV10-3	few	TRBJ2-5
TGTGCCATCAGGGGGAGTGTCAATGAAAAACTGTTTTTT	CAIRGSVNEKLFF	NA	TRBV10-3	NA	TRBJ1-4
TGTGCCAGCAGTGAAACAGGTCTTAACTATGGCTACACCTTC	CASSETGLNYGYTF	NA	TRBV25-1	many	TRBJ1-2
TGTGCCAGCAGTGAGGGTGGAGCGTTATACAATGAGCAGTTCTTC	CASSEGGALYNEQFF	NA	TRBV2	NA	TRBJ2-1
TGTGCCATCAGGGGAGGACAGAGTAATTCACCCCTCCACTTT	CAIRGGQSNSPLHF	NA	TRBV10-3	NA	TRBJ1-6
TGTGCCAGCAGTTATAACACGGACTACGAGCAGTACTTC	CASSYNTDYEQYF	NA	TRBV12-3/TRBV12-4	many	TRBJ2-7
TGTGCCTTCCCTAAGGCCCGCCCTAGGGCCGGGGAGCTGTTTTTT	CAFPKARPRAGELFF	NA	TRBV12-3/TRBV12-4	few	TRBJ2-2
TGTGCCAGCACCCGCCCCCAGGGGAGAAATTCACCCCTCCACTTT	CASTRPQGRNSPLHF	NA	TRBV28	NA	TRBJ1-6
TGCAGTGCTTTCGAAACCGGGACAGGGGTTGGCGAGCAGTACTTC	CSAFETGTGVGEQYF	TRBD1	TRBV20-1	many	TRBJ2-7
TGTGCCAGCAGTTTATCCTTTGGGGCCAGGGACGTCTTC	CASSLSFGARDVF	NA	TRBV12-3/TRBV12-4	few	TRBJ1-2
TGTGCCAGCAGAAACGGACAGGCGGGCAATGAGCAGTTCTTC	CASRNGQAGNEQFF	TRBD1	TRBV6-1	NA	TRBJ2-1
TGTGCCCCCGGGGGGACAGGACAAGAAGAGACCCAGTACTTC	CAPGGTGQEETQYF	NA	TRBV2	NA	TRBJ2-5
TGTGCCAGCAGCCAGACCAGGGGACTCCGCTACGAGCAGTACTTC	CASSQTRGLRYEQYF	NA	TRBV3-1	NA	TRBJ2-7
TGTGCCAGCAACATAGCGGGCCCCAACGGGGAGCTGTTTTTT	CASNIAGPNGELFF	TRBD2	TRBV12-3/TRBV12-4	NA	TRBJ2-2
TGCGCCACCTCTAGCGGGAGCAGGCAAGAGACCCAGTACTTC	CATSSGSRQETQYF	TRBD2	TRBV10-2	many	TRBJ2-5
TGCAGTGCTTTAATAGCGGGAGATAGGAATACGCAGTATTTT	CSALIAGDRNTQYF	TRBD2	TRBV20-1	many	TRBJ2-3